The source of this T cell receptor (beta chain) is a study of Tregs in tolerant kidney transplant recipients. Whole-study results and caveats: Expanding Tregs on activated donor B cells appeared to best identify donor-specific TCRbeta clones. No direct test of biological reproducibility was done here.

Unstimulated Tregs (CD4+CD25+CD127-) and CD4+CD25- non-Tregs were sorted from PBMCs. CDR3 length equals 15 residues. Germline V CDR1 and CDR2: MNHNS, SASEGT. The J segment lost 5 bases and the V segment lost 8 bases, leaving 8 bases of the junction unmatched. Details on this clone: The antigen is not known.

Assay: immunoSEQ multiplex PCR; the TCRdb copy retains only in-frame clones and omits some. The table shows under 100,000 clones, with roughly 92% occurring only once. The sequenced material came from CD8+ T cells from blood. The source is a human donor in good health. V gene TRBV6-1 combines with J gene TRBJ2-2, with 10 bases that match TRBD1. CDR3 bases: TGTGCCAGCCGCTCGACAGGGGGCGAAACCGGGGAGCTGTTTTTT. This translates into CASRSTGGETGELFF.